This T cell receptor beta chain was observed in a study of blood T cell repertoires in COVID-19. Turning to the study itself: The samples span acute and convalescent COVID-19 from the United States, Italy and Spain. PBMCs, B-cell-depleted T cells, or T cells were the source of the cDNA or gDNA that made up the material.

Trimming stripped 2 bases from V and 0 bases from J, with 8 bases between. Germline V CDR1 and CDR2: MNHEY, SVGAGI. The CDR3 has 14 amino acids. The method was immunoSEQ multiplex PCR; TCRdb's version includes in-frame clones alone and lacks a portion of them. The sample comprises tens of thousands of clones, 91% of which are singletons, and 8.6% rests with the top ten. The sample comprised peripheral blood. This clonotype was obtained from a human donor in a cohort sampled during active COVID-19. The chain uses TRBV6-5 and TRBJ2-7, with no clear D. The CDR3 DNA reads TGTGCCAGCAGTTACGGCCAGGTCTCCTACGAGCAGTACTTC. It is translated as CASSYGQVSYEQYF.